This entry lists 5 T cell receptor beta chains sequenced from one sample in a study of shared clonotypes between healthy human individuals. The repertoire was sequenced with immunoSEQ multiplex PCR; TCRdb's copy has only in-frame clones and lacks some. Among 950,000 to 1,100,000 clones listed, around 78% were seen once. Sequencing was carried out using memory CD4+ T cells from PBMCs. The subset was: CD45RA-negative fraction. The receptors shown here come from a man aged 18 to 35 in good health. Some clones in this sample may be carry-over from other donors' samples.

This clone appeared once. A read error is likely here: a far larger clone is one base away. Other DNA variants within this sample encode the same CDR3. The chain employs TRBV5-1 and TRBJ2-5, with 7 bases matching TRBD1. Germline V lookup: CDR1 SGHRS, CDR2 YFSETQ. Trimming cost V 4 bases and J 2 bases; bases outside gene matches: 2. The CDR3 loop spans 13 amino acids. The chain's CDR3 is CASSRGQQETQYF. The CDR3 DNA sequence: TGCGCCAGCAGCCGGGGACAGCAAGAGACCCAGTACTTC.

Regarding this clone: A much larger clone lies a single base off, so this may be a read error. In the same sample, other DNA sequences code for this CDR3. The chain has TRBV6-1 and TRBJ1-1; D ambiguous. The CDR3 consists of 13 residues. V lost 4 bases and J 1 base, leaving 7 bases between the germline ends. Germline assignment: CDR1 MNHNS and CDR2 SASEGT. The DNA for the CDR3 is TGTGCCAGCAGTGCGCAGCCGAACACTGAAGCTTTCTTT. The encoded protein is CASSAQPNTEAFF.

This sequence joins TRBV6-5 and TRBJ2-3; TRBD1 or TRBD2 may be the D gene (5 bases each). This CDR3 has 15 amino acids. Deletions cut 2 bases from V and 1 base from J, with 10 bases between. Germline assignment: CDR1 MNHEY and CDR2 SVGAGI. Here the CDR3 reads CASSYGGVRTDTQYF. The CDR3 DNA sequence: TGTGCCAGCAGTTACGGGGGAGTTCGCACAGATACGCAGTATTTT.

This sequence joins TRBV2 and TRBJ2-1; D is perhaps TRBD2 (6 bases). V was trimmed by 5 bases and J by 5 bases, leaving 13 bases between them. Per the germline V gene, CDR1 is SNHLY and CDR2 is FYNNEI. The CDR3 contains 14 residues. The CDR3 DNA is TGTGCCAGCAGTCCCCGGGAGCCCCACAATGAGCAGTTCTTC. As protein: CASSPREPHNEQFF.

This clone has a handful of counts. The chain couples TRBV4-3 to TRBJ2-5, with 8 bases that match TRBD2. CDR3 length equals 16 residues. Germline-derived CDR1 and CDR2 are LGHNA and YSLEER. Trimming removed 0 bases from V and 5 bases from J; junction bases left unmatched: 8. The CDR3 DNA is TGCGCCAGCAGCCAAGATCCAGCGGGAGTAGGGGAGACCCAGTACTTC. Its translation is CASSQDPAGVGETQYF.